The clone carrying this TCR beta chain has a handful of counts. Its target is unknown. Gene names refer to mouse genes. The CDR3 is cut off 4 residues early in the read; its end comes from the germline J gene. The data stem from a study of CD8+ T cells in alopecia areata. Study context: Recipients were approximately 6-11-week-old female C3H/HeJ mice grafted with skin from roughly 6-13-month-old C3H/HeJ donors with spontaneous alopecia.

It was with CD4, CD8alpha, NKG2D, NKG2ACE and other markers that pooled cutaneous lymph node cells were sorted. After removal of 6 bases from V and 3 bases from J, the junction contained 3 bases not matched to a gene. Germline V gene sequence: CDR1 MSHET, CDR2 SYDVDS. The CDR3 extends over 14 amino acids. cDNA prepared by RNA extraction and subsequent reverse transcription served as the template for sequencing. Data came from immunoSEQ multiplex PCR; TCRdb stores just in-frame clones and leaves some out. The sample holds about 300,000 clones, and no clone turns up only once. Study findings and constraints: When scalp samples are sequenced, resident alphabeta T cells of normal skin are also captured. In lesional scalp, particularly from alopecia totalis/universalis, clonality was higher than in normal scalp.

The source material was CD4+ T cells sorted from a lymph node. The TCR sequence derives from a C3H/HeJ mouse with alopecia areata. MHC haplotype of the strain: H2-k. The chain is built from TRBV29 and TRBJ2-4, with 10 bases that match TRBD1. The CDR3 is CASSRDRGQNTLYF. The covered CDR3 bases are TGTGCTAGCAGCAGGGACAGGGGCCAAAAC.